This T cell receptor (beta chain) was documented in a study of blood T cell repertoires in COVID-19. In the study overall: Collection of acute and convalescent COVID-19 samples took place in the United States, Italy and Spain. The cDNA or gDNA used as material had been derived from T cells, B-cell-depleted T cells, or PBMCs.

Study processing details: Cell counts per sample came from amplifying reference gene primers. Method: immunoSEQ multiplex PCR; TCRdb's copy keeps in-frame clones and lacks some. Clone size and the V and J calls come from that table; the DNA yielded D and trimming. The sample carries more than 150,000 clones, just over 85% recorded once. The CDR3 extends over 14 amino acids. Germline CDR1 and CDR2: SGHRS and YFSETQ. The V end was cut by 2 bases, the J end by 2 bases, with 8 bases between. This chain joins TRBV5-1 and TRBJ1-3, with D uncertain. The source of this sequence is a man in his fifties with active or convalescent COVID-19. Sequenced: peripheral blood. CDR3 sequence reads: CASSFTETGNTIYF. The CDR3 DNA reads TGCGCCAGCAGCTTTACAGAGACTGGAAACACCATATATTTT.